The next 8 T cell receptor beta chains were all read from a single sample in a study of blood T cell repertoires in COVID-19. TCRdb's copy holds only in-frame clones and misses some; the assay was immunoSEQ multiplex PCR. Of 200,000 to 300,000 clones listed, roughly 83% were seen once; the top ten hold over 7.5%. Specimen: peripheral blood. The receptor set was obtained from a man older than 75 with acute or convalescent COVID-19.

This chain uses TRBV10-3 with TRBJ2-7, with a tentative D call TRBD1 (7 bases). The CDR3 runs to 15 residues. The germline gives CDR1 ENHRY, CDR2 SYGVKD. V was cut by 2 bases and J by 6 bases, with 17 bases left in between. DNA of the CDR3: TGTGCCATCAGTGAGCCCTCCGGGACAGCGGGCGAGCAGTACTTC. Translated: CAISEPSGTAGEQYF.

This clone was seen more than once but under ten times. The CDR3 DNA is TGTGCCAGCAGCCCGGCCAGGGGACCAAACACTGAAGCTTTCTTT. This sequence encodes CASSPARGPNTEAFF. The V call is TRBV11-2, the J call TRBJ1-1; TRBD1 is a possible D gene (6 bases). The V end lost 5 bases, the J end lost 2 bases, and 15 bases lay between the germline ends. Germline assignment: CDR1 SGHAT and CDR2 FQNNGV. The CDR3 runs to 15 residues.

V is TRBV11-1 and J is TRBJ2-2, with D possibly matching TRBD2 (6 bases). The CDR3 length is 14 residues. Per germline, CDR1 SGHAT and CDR2 FQDESV (reference sequence). V was trimmed by 4 bases and J by 6 bases, leaving 12 bases between them. CDR3 sequence (DNA): TGTGCCAGCAGCTCCAGGGAGGAGCCCGGGGAGCTGTTTTTT. Its protein product is CASSSREEPGELFF. Based on the CDR3 plus reference TRBV11-1 and TRBJ2-2, the full variable domain is EAEVAQSPRYKITEKSQAVAFWCDPISGHATLYWYRQILGQGPELLVQFQDESVVDDSQLPKDRFSAERLKGVDSTLKIQPAELGDSAMYLCASSSREEPGELFFGEGSRLTVL.

The genes are TRBV18 and TRBJ1-1, with TRBD1 identical over 7 bases. Germline V gene lookup returns CDR1 KGHSH and CDR2 LQKENI. CDR3 length: 18 residues. After removal of 3 bases from V and 1 base from J, the junction contained 14 bases not matched to a gene. The CDR3 nucleotides are TGTGCCAGCTCACCCTCGACAGGGTGGGCCTCGGGGAACACTGAAGCTTTCTTT. Its protein product is CASSPSTGWASGNTEAFF.

This clone has a single count. The genes are TRBV23-1 and TRBJ1-3; 8 bases align to TRBD1. TRBV23-1 is classed as an ORF, of uncertain function. The CDR3 runs 17 residues. V lost 3 bases, J lost 0 bases, and 7 bases stayed unmatched. CDR3 amino acids: CASSHRDRKSSGNTIYF. The CDR3 region has the DNA TGCGCCAGCAGTCACCGGGACAGGAAAAGCTCTGGAAACACCATATATTTT.

This chain links TRBV9 with TRBJ1-1; D is uncertain. The V end was cut by 0 bases, the J end by 0 bases, with 6 bases between. CDR1 SGDLS and CDR2 YYNGEE come from the germline V gene. The CDR3 is made up of 14 amino acids. CDR3 nucleotides: TGTGCCAGCAGCGTAGACAGTTTGAACACTGAAGCTTTCTTT. Protein product: CASSVDSLNTEAFF.

This clone appeared a single time. The J gene is TRBJ1-5, the V gene TRBV6-5; TRBD1 matches 8 bases. CDR3 length equals 14 residues. Trimming removed 8 bases from V and 3 bases from J; junction bases left unmatched: 6. Germline loops: CDR1 MNHEY, CDR2 SVGAGI. CDR3 in DNA: TGTGCCAGCGAGGGACAGGCGTCCAATCAGCCCCAGCATTTT. Translated: CASEGQASNQPQHF.

V is TRBV10-1 and J is TRBJ1-6, with 7 positions matching TRBD1. V trimming: 2 bases; J trimming: 12 bases; junction bases outside the gene matches: 1. The CDR3 extends over 12 amino acids. Germline V lookup: CDR1 WNHNN, CDR2 SYGVQD (reference sequence). CDR3 loop: CASSEAGGPLHF. CDR3 bases: TGCGCCAGCAGTGAGGCAGGGGGACCCCTCCACTTT.